The 15 T cell receptor beta chains given below trace back to one sample, sequenced in a study of blood T cell repertoires in COVID-19. The protocol was immunoSEQ multiplex PCR, while the TCRdb copy is restricted to in-frame clones and leaves out a portion. The repertoire has around 480,000 clones, about 90% of them found once; the top ten carry approximately 0.7%. The sample comprised PBMCs or T cells enriched from blood (not recorded which). The receptor source for this set is a young woman who had recovered from COVID-19.

The chain has TRBV9 and TRBJ1-1, with D hard to call. Trimming removed 3 bases from V and 3 bases from J, with 6 bases in between. This CDR3 comprises 12 residues. The germline V gene has CDR1 SGDLS and CDR2 YYNGEE. The CDR3 region has the DNA TGTGCCAGCAGCGCCCATTACACTGAAGCTTTCTTT. This sequence encodes CASSAHYTEAFF. The full variable domain, with the rest looked up from reference TRBV9 and TRBJ1-1, is DSGVTQTPKHLITATGQRVTLRCSPRSGDLSVYWYQQSLDQGLQFLIQYYNGEERAKGNILERFSAQQFPDLHSELNLSSLELGDSALYFCASSAHYTEAFFGQGTRLTVV.

The chain uses TRBV19 and TRBJ1-3; TRBD1 might be the D (6 bases). Germline CDR1 and CDR2: LNHDA and SQIVND (reference sequence). The CDR3 runs to 14 residues. V lost 3 bases, J lost 4 bases, and 10 bases lay in between. CDR3 bases: TGTGCCAGTAGTATTGCACAGGGCGGAAACACCATATATTTT. Amino acids: CASSIAQGGNTIYF.

As to this clone: The sample contains more than one DNA sequence encoding this CDR3. The chain combines TRBV30 with TRBJ2-1, with D uncertain. V lost 2 bases to trimming and J lost 4 bases, with 9 bases between them. This CDR3 comprises 13 residues. The germline V gene encodes CDR1 GTSNPN and CDR2 SVGIG (reference sequence). Here the CDR3 reads CAWSPSSYNEQFF. CDR3 DNA sequence: TGTGCCTGGAGTCCTTCCTCTTACAATGAGCAGTTCTTC.

This clone was picked up many times. V usage is TRBV28 and J usage is TRBJ2-3; possibly TRBD2 for D (5 bases). V dropped 6 bases and J dropped 0 bases, with 13 bases sitting between them. Germline-derived CDR1 and CDR2 are MDHEN and SYDVKM. The CDR3 contains 15 residues. The CDR3 bases are TGTGCCAGCAGCTACGAGGACTCTAGCACAGATACGCAGTATTTT. Its translation is CASSYEDSSTDTQYF.

The V gene is TRBV28, the J gene TRBJ1-2; 8 bases agree with TRBD1. The V segment lost 9 bases and the J segment 5 bases; nucleotides outside the gene matches: 8. Germline V gives CDR1 MDHEN, CDR2 SYDVKM. This CDR3 is built from 13 residues. The CDR3: CASLRQGAYGYTF. CDR3 DNA sequence: TGTGCCAGTCTACGTCAGGGGGCTTATGGCTACACCTTC.

This CDR3 is CASQEGDLNSPLHF. CDR3 bases: TGTGCCAGCCAGGAGGGAGATCTTAATTCACCCCTCCACTTT. This chain joins TRBV6-5 and TRBJ1-6; D unclear. V was shortened by 8 bases and J by 6 bases, with 14 bases between the two germline ends. The CDR3 length is 14 residues. Germline V gene sequence: CDR1 MNHEY, CDR2 SVGAGI.

This chain links TRBV3-1 (or the pseudogene TRBV3-2) with TRBJ2-7; 12 positions agree with TRBD2. The trim removed 3 bases at V and 4 bases at J, leaving 7 bases unmatched. The germline gives CDR1 LGHDT, CDR2 YNNKEL (reference sequence). The CDR3 contains 16 residues. The CDR3 region has the DNA TGTGCCAGCAGCCATTTACTAGCGGGGGGAAAGTACGAGCAGTACTTC. Its translation is CASSHLLAGGKYEQYF.

In nucleotides, the CDR3 is TGTGCCAGTAGTATTACCGGGACAGGGAATTACGAGCAGTACTTC. Its protein product is CASSITGTGNYEQYF. The V call is TRBV19, the J call TRBJ2-7; 9 bases are a match to TRBD1. Unmatched junction bases numbered 7, after V lost 3 bases and J lost 4 bases. Germline CDR1 is LNHDA and CDR2 is SQIVND (reference sequence). This CDR3 region has 15 residues.

This chain links TRBV12-3 or TRBV12-4 with TRBJ2-1; 7 nucleotides align to TRBD1. V lost 7 bases and J lost 10; bases outside the gene matches: 10. This CDR3 has 13 residues. CDR3 in amino acids: CASTRGQVNEQFF. The CDR3 DNA sequence: TGTGCCAGCACCAGAGGACAGGTGAACGAGCAGTTCTTC.

The chain couples TRBV30 to TRBJ1-5; 7 nucleotides align to TRBD1. Germline trimming cut 0 bases from V and 8 bases from J; bases unmatched to any gene: 7. CDR3 length equals 14 residues. The V gene's germline CDR1 is GTSNPN and CDR2 SVGIG (reference sequence). As DNA, the CDR3 is TGTGCCTGGAGTGTTGAGGGGGCTGCGGAGCCCCAGCATTTT. This codes for CAWSVEGAAEPQHF.

This clone has ten or more counts. The gene calls are TRBV11-2 and TRBJ2-1; 7 positions match TRBD1. Germline V gene sequence: CDR1 SGHAT, CDR2 FQNNGV. The CDR3 consists of 19 residues. J was trimmed by 3 bases and V by 5 bases; bases with no gene match: 19. CDR3 region: CASSHSAVTQGTNYNEQFF. The DNA of the CDR3 is TGTGCCAGCAGCCATTCCGCCGTCACACAGGGGACGAACTACAATGAGCAGTTCTTC.

The chain is built from TRBV19 and TRBJ1-2; 9 positions agree with TRBD1. CDR3 size: 14 residues. V shed 3 bases and J 6 bases; nucleotides not matched to a gene: 5. CDR1 LNHDA and CDR2 SQIVND come from the germline V gene (reference sequence). CDR3 residues: CASSMRGQGNGYTF. The CDR3 nucleotides are TGTGCCAGTAGTATGCGGGGACAGGGCAATGGCTACACCTTC.

This clone was counted only a few times. The J gene is TRBJ1-2, the V gene TRBV14, with D uncertain. V was cut by 1 base and J by 4 bases, with 7 bases left in between. There are 13 residues in the CDR3. Germline V gene data show CDR1 as SGHDN and CDR2 as FVKESK. CDR3 nucleotide sequence: TGTGCCAGCAGCCAAGGGCGGATCTATGGCTACACCTTC. Translation: CASSQGRIYGYTF. Variable domain in full (rest from reference TRBV14 and TRBJ1-2): EAGVTQFPSHSVIEKGQTVTLRCDPISGHDNLYWYRRVMGKEIKFLLHFVKESKQDESGMPNNRFLAERTGGTYSTLKVQPAELEDSGVYFCASSQGRIYGYTFGSGTRLTVV.

The chain has TRBV5-5 and TRBJ1-6, with 9 bases lining up with TRBD1. V trimming: 4 bases; J trimming: 4 bases; junction bases outside the gene matches: 6. In germline, CDR1 is SGHKS, CDR2 YYEKEE (reference sequence). The CDR3 runs 16 residues. CDR3 sequence reads: CASSLRDRAYNSPLHF. DNA for the CDR3: TGTGCCAGCAGCCTCCGGGACAGGGCTTATAATTCACCCCTCCACTTT.

This chain links TRBV5-1 with TRBJ1-1, with D unresolved. The germline CDR1 and CDR2 sequences are SGHRS and YFSETQ. CDR3 length: 15 residues. V was trimmed by 7 bases and J by 5 bases, leaving 21 bases between them. In nucleotides, the CDR3 is TGCGCCAGCTCTGCCCCCCGCGAGGGAGGAACTGAAGCTTTCTTT. Its protein is CASSAPREGGTEAFF.